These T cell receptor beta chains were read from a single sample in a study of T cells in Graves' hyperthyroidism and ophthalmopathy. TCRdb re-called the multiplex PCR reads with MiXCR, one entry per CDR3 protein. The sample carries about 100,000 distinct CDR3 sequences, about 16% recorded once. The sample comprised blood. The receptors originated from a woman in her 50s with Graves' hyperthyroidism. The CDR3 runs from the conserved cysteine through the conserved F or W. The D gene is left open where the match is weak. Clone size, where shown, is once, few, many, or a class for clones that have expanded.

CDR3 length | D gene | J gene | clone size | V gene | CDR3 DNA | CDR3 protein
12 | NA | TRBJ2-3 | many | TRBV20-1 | TGCAGTGCTAGAGATCGGGCAGATACGCAGTATTTT | CSARDRADTQYF
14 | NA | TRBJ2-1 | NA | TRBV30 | TGTGCCTGGAGTGTACTCAGGGGGGGCAATGAGCAGTTCTTC | CAWSVLRGGNEQFF
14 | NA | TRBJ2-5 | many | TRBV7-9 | TGTGCCAGCAGCTTAGCATCTCATCAAGAGACCCAGTACTTC | CASSLASHQETQYF
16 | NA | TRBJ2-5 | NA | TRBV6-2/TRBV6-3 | TGTGCCAGCAGTTATGGACCAGGGAGAGGGGAAGAGACCCAGTACTTC | CASSYGPGRGEETQYF
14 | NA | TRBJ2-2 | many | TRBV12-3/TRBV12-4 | TGTGCCAGCAGTTCGGGACAGAACACCGGGGAGCTGTTTTTT | CASSSGQNTGELFF
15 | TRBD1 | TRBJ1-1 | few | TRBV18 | TGTGCCAGCTCTGCCGGGACAGGGGTTAGAACTGAAGCTTTCTTT | CASSAGTGVRTEAFF
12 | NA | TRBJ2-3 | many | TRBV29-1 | TGCAGCGTCCAAGAGGGGGCAGATACGCAGTATTTT | CSVQEGADTQYF
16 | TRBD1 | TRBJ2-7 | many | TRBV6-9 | TGTGCCAGTCCTTCCGTCAGACAGGGCGTAATCTACGAGCAGTACTTC | CASPSVRQGVIYEQYF
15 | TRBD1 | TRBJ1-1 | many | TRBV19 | TGTGCCAGTAGTAGCCTCGGACAGGGAGGCACTGAAGCTTTCTTT | CASSSLGQGGTEAFF
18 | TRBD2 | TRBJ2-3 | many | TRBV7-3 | TGTGCCAGCAGCTTAATGGGGACTAGCGGGAGCAGTACAGATACGCAGTATTTT | CASSLMGTSGSSTDTQYF
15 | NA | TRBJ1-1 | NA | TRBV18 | TGTGCCAGCTCACCACAAAAGGGAATGAGCACTGAAGCTTTCTTT | CASSPQKGMSTEAFF
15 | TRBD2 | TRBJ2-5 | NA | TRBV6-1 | TGTGCCAGCAGTAGGTGGGGGGGGAACCAAGAGACCCAGTACTTC | CASSRWGGNQETQYF
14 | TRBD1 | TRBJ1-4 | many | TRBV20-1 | TGCAGTGCTCCGACAGGGGGTGATCGAGAAAAACTGTTTTTT | CSAPTGGDREKLFF
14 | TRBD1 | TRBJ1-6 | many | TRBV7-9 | TGTGCCAGCAGCTTAACAGGGGGCCTTTCACCCCTCCACTTT | CASSLTGGLSPLHF
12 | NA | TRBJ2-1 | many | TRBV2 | TGTGCCAGCAGTGAAATGAGCAATGAGCAGTTCTTC | CASSEMSNEQFF
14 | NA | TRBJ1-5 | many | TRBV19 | TGTGCCAGTAGTATGGTCCCCAACAATCAGCCCCAGCATTTT | CASSMVPNNQPQHF